The 20 T cell receptor beta chains reported below all come from one sample, sequenced in a study of Graves' ophthalmopathy and Graves' hyperthyroidism. From RNA, the CDR3 regions of TCR beta chains were amplified and sequenced. First-round RT-PCR relied on HTBI primers, and a second-round multiplex PCR came next. TCRdb independently ran MiXCR on the multiplex PCR reads; one entry per CDR3 protein. The repertoire consists of hundreds of thousands of distinct CDR3 sequences, with about two fifths occurring once and the leading ten covering more than 2.5%. Sequencing was carried out using peripheral blood. These TCRs come from an adult man with Graves' ophthalmopathy.

This clonotype was detected ten times or more. The chain is built from TRBV10-3 and TRBJ2-7; 10 bases fit TRBD1. The V and J ends lost 2 bases and 1 base, in that order; junction bases with no gene match: 5. Germline V gene lookup returns CDR1 ENHRY and CDR2 SYGVKD. The CDR3 length is 16 residues. Here the CDR3 DNA reads TGTGCCATCAGTGAGCCCGGACAGGGGGGGTCCTACGAGCAGTACTTC. It encodes CAISEPGQGGSYEQYF.

This clonotype has more than one count but fewer than ten. This chain connects TRBV5-5 to TRBJ1-1; D unresolved. The CDR3 spans 12 residues. The V end was cut by 1 base, the J end by 5 bases, with 6 bases between. The germline CDR1 and CDR2 sequences are SGHKS and YYEKEE (reference sequence). Here the CDR3 reads CASSLLETEAFF. As DNA, the CDR3 is TGTGCCAGCAGCTTGTTAGAGACTGAAGCTTTCTTT.

This clonotype showed up many times. The chain uses TRBV7-9 and TRBJ2-6; possibly TRBD1 for D (6 bases). Germline CDR1 SEHNR, CDR2 FQNEAQ (reference sequence). The CDR3 covers 17 residues. Trimming pared 5 bases from V and 2 bases from J, leaving 16 bases between. Written as DNA, the CDR3 is TGTGCCAGCAGCCAATCGGACAGTAGTACTGGGGCCAACGTCCTGACTTTC. Its protein product is CASSQSDSSTGANVLTF.

The V and J genes are TRBV25-1 and TRBJ1-3, with unresolved D. Germline values: CDR1 MGHDK, CDR2 SYGVNS. Trimming took 4 bases from V and 0 from J, leaving 7 bases between them. The CDR3 length is 14 residues. The CDR3 nucleotides read TGTGCCAGCAGTGTAGTGAGCTCTGGAAACACCATATATTTT. This translates into CASSVVSSGNTIYF.

Points on this clonotype: One base away lies a much larger clone, so this may be a sequencing read error. The chain carries TRBV15 and TRBJ1-1, with D maybe TRBD1 (5 bases). Looked up from germline, CDR1 is LNHNV and CDR2 is YYDKDF (reference sequence). This CDR3 is 14 amino acids long. DNA of the CDR3: TGTGCCGCCAGCAGAAGGTGGGGGAACGGTGAAGCTTTCTTT. Amino acid sequence: CAASRRWGNGEAFF.

This clonotype was observed at least ten times. V and J are TRBV6-5 and TRBJ2-5, with a possible D match to TRBD1 (5 bases). Per the germline V gene, CDR1 is MNHEY and CDR2 is SVGAGI. The V gene lost 2 bases and the J gene lost 3 bases, with 10 bases spanning the gap. This CDR3 has 14 amino acids. The CDR3 sequence is CASSYNRHEETQYF. The CDR3, as DNA: TGTGCCAGCAGTTACAACAGGCACGAAGAGACCCAGTACTTC.

This clonotype was picked up many times. The gene calls are TRBV7-6 and TRBJ1-5, with a possible D match to TRBD1 (6 bases). The germline V gene encodes CDR1 SGHVS and CDR2 FNYEAQ. Trimming pared 5 bases from V and 6 bases from J, leaving 14 bases between. The CDR3 is 14 residues long. The CDR3 loop is CASSPRGRGQPQHF. The CDR3 DNA follows: TGTGCCAGCAGCCCCAGGGGAAGAGGTCAGCCCCAGCATTTT.

A single count supports this clonotype. V usage is TRBV10-3 and J usage is TRBJ2-5; D is perhaps TRBD1 or TRBD2 (5 bases each). The J call may be faulty, since TRBJ2-1 better matches the DNA end. Germline V lookup: CDR1 ENHRY, CDR2 SYGVKD. The CDR3 is made up of 14 amino acids. DNA of the CDR3: TGTGCCATCAGTGGACGGGACGGGTACAATGAGCAGTTCTTC. Protein sequence: CAISGRDGYNEQFF.

The chain employs TRBV27 and TRBJ2-7, with a weak D call TRBD1 (6 bases). The germline V gene has CDR1 MNHEY and CDR2 SMNVEV (reference sequence). Deletions cut 5 bases from V and 5 bases from J, with 13 bases between. The CDR3 length is 13 residues. CDR3 bases: TGTGCCAGCAGTCGGACAGATGTGGACGAGCAGTACTTC. Translating it yields CASSRTDVDEQYF.

This clonotype showed up many times. This chain links TRBV11-1 with TRBJ2-5; no definite D call. This CDR3 spans 15 amino acids. Trimming left V 5 bases short and J 0 bases short, with 13 bases between. Germline assignment: CDR1 SGHAT and CDR2 FQDESV (reference sequence). CDR3 loop: CASSPHFGNQETQYF. In DNA, the CDR3 is TGTGCCAGCAGCCCGCATTTTGGGAACCAAGAGACCCAGTACTTC. The full variable domain, in which reference TRBV11-1 and TRBJ2-5 provide the parts outside the CDR3, is EAEVAQSPRYKITEKSQAVAFWCDPISGHATLYWYRQILGQGPELLVQFQDESVVDDSQLPKDRFSAERLKGVDSTLKIQPAELGDSAMYLCASSPHFGNQETQYFGPGTRLLVL.

This clonotype was recorded at least ten times. This chain joins TRBV7-2 and TRBJ1-1; the D is unclear. CDR1 is SGHTA, CDR2 FQGNSA, per germline. Trimming took 6 bases from V and 11 from J, leaving 16 bases between them. The CDR3 spans 12 residues. Here the CDR3 reads CASRGSRRRAFF. CDR3 DNA: TGTGCCAGCAGGGGGTCCCGTCGTCGGGCTTTCTTT.

V and J are TRBV12-3 or TRBV12-4 and TRBJ2-7; perhaps TRBD1 as D (5 bases). Deletions cut 3 bases from V and 0 bases from J, with 9 bases between. The CDR3 is 14 residues long. This chain's CDR3 is CASSLKGRSYEQYF. In nucleotides, the CDR3 is TGTGCCAGCAGTTTGAAGGGGCGCTCCTACGAGCAGTACTTC.

This chain connects TRBV7-2 to TRBJ2-2; 7 nucleotides align to TRBD2. Germline lookup yields CDR1 SGHTA and CDR2 FQGNSA. J was trimmed by 3 bases and V by 6 bases; bases with no gene match: 10. This CDR3 region has 16 residues. CDR3 loop: CASSSPPGGDTGELFF. The CDR3 region has the DNA TGTGCCAGCAGTTCCCCGCCTGGGGGGGACACCGGGGAGCTGTTTTTT.

This clonotype was seen ten or more times. This sequence joins TRBV5-8 and TRBJ1-2; the match to TRBD1 covers 8 bases. The germline gives CDR1 SGHTS, CDR2 YDEGEE. There are 15 residues in the CDR3. V lost 4 bases to trimming and J lost 7 bases; unmatched junction nucleotides: 12. This chain's CDR3 is CASSEYLTGVRGYTF. The CDR3 DNA is TGTGCCAGCAGCGAATACTTGACAGGGGTTCGTGGCTACACCTTC.

The V and J genes are TRBV11-1 and TRBJ1-5, with D perhaps matching TRBD1 (5 bases). The CDR3 covers 17 residues. Per the germline V gene, CDR1 is SGHAT and CDR2 is FQDESV (reference sequence). The V end was cut by 8 bases, the J end by 2 bases, with 22 bases between. DNA for the CDR3: TGTGCCAGCTCACAGTTCCGGGGCACGAGCGGCAATCAGCCCCAGCATTTT. Translating gives CASSQFRGTSGNQPQHF.

This clonotype was seen a single time. V usage is TRBV9 and J usage is TRBJ2-5; maybe TRBD2 (5 bases). The V and J ends lost 3 bases and 5 bases respectively, with 11 bases between them. From germline, CDR1 is SGDLS and CDR2 YYNGEE. This CDR3 spans 13 amino acids. The CDR3: CASSGEGVETQYF. DNA of the CDR3: TGTGCCAGCAGCGGAGAGGGTGTGGAGACCCAGTACTTC.

This chain connects TRBV10-3 to TRBJ2-7, with TRBD1 matching 10 bases. The CDR3 runs to 16 residues. The V segment lost 10 bases and the J segment 5 bases; nucleotides outside the gene matches: 17. Germline lookup yields CDR1 ENHRY and CDR2 SYGVKD. CDR3 sequence: CASSHNDRDRGHEQYF. For the CDR3, the DNA is TGTGCCAGCAGCCACAATGACCGGGACAGGGGTCACGAGCAGTACTTC.

In this sample, this clonotype turned up many times. V usage is TRBV2 and J usage is TRBJ1-5; 10 positions agree with TRBD1. The germline V gene encodes CDR1 SNHLY and CDR2 FYNNEI. This CDR3 is built from 13 residues. V lost 6 bases to trimming and J lost 7 bases; unmatched junction nucleotides: 3. The CDR3 nucleotides are TGTGCCAGCAGGCCGACAGGGGGCCAGCCCCAGCATTTT. Translation: CASRPTGGQPQHF.

This clonotype was seen many times. The chain couples TRBV10-3 to TRBJ1-2; 9 bases are shared with TRBD1. The CDR3 contains 12 residues. V shed 10 bases and J 8 bases; nucleotides not matched to a gene: 8. The germline V gene has CDR1 ENHRY and CDR2 SYGVKD. The chain's CDR3 is CASTGTGNGYTF. CDR3 nucleotide sequence: TGTGCCAGCACTGGGACAGGGAACGGCTACACCTTC.

Worth noting for this clonotype: A read error may produce the germline difference seen at one junction end. As DNA, the CDR3 is TGTGCCAGCAGTTCAGGGAACCTGGATGAAAAACTGTTTTTT. It codes for CASSSGNLDEKLFF. The chain recombines TRBV10-3 with TRBJ1-4; possible D gene TRBD1, 5 bases. This CDR3 comprises 14 residues. Germline values: CDR1 ENHRY, CDR2 SYGVKD.